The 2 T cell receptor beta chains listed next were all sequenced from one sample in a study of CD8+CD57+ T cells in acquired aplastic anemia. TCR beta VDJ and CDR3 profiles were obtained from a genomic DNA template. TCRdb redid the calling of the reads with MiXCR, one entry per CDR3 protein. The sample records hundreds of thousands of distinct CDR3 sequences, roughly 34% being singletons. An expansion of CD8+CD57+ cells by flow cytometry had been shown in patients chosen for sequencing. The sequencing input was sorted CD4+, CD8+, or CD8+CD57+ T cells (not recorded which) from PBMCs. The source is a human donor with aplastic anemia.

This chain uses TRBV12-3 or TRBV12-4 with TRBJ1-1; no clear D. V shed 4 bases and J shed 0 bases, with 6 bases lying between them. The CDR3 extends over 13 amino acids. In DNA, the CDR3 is TGTGCCAGCAGTTCGGTAATGAACACTGAAGCTTTCTTT. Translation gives CASSSVMNTEAFF.

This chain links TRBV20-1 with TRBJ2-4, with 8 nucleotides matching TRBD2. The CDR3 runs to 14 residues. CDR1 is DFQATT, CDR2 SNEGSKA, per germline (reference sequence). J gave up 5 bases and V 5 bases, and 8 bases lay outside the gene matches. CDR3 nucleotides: TGCAGTGCTGATACACGGGGGGGACAAAACATTCAGTACTTC. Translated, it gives CSADTRGGQNIQYF.